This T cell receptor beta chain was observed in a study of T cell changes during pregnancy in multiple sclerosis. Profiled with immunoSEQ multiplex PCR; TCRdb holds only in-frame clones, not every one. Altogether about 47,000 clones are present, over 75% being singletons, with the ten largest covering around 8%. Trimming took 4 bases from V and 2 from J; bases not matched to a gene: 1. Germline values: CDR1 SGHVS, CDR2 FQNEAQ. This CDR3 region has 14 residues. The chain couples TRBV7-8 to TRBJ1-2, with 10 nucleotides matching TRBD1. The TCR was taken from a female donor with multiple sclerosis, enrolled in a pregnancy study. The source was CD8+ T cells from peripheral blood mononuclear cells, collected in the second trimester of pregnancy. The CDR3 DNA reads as TGTGCCAGCAGCTGGGACAGGGGAAACTATGGCTACACCTTC. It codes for CASSWDRGNYGYTF.